This entry lists 10 T cell receptor beta chains sequenced from one sample in a study of cytomegalovirus exposure and HLA in healthy donors. It was with 60 Vbeta and 13 Jbeta primers that the PCR ran. The repertoire was sequenced with immunoSEQ multiplex PCR; TCRdb's copy has only in-frame clones and lacks some. The sample shows over 65,000 clones, 67% of them seen only once. Specimen: PBMCs. The receptors were sampled from a woman aged 45 to 65 in good health and CMV-seropositive.

The chain recombines TRBV10-3 with TRBJ1-5, with D hard to call. The CDR3 has 13 residues. Trimming left V 2 bases short and J 12 bases short, with 14 bases between. CDR1 and CDR2 (germline): ENHRY, SYGVKD. The CDR3 sequence is CAISERPREGQHF. The DNA of the CDR3 is TGTGCCATCAGTGAGCGACCTCGGGAGGGCCAGCATTTT.

In this sample, this clone turned up a few times. The chain joins TRBV10-1 to TRBJ2-1; possibly TRBD2 for D (6 bases). This CDR3 has 15 residues. The ends were cut back, 4 bases at V and 7 bases at J, with 17 bases in the middle. Germline values: CDR1 WNHNN, CDR2 SYGVQD (reference sequence). DNA for the CDR3: TGCGCCAGCAGTGGCCCAGAGGGCGCGGGGAATGAGCAGTTCTTC. It is translated as CASSGPEGAGNEQFF.

The chain links TRBV6-5 to TRBJ1-1, with 8 nucleotides matching TRBD1. The CDR3 consists of 13 residues. The ends lost 7 bases at V and 7 bases at J; junction bases unmatched: 8. Germline values: CDR1 MNHEY, CDR2 SVGAGI. The CDR3 region has the DNA TGTGCCAGCACCCCGCAGGGGGCTGGTGAAGCTTTCTTT. This codes for CASTPQGAGEAFF.

The chain couples TRBV7-6 to TRBJ2-1; TRBD2 agrees at 7 bases. The length of the CDR3 is 13 residues. Germline lookup yields CDR1 SGHVS and CDR2 FNYEAQ. V shed 8 bases and J 9 bases; nucleotides not matched to a gene: 10. CDR3 DNA sequence: TGTGCCAGCCGTGGGGGGGTGGGTACTGAGCAGTTCTTC. Translating it yields CASRGGVGTEQFF.

The V call is TRBV28, the J call TRBJ1-5; the D is unclear. V was pared by 3 bases and J by 5 bases, with 11 bases between. This CDR3 has 14 residues. Germline V gives CDR1 MDHEN, CDR2 SYDVKM. This chain's CDR3 is CASSFMSEYQPQHF. CDR3 nucleotide sequence: TGTGCCAGCAGTTTTATGAGTGAGTATCAGCCCCAGCATTTT.

This clone was seen only once. This chain joins TRBV2 and TRBJ2-2; 14 bases agree with TRBD2. V lost 6 bases, J lost 5 bases, and 8 bases stayed unmatched. The CDR3 is 17 amino acids. Per the germline V gene, CDR1 is SNHLY and CDR2 is FYNNEI. The CDR3 protein is CASSRLAGGPGTGELFF. CDR3 bases: TGTGCCAGCAGCCGACTAGCGGGGGGGCCCGGGACCGGGGAGCTGTTTTTT.

The chain joins TRBV4-2 to TRBJ1-1, with D unclear. The germline V gene encodes CDR1 LGHNA and CDR2 YNFKEQ. CDR3 length equals 13 residues. The V gene lost 1 base and the J gene lost 8 bases, with 11 bases spanning the gap. The DNA of the CDR3 is TGTGCCAGCAGCCAAGTAGGTGGAGAAGAAGCTTTCTTT. Translating it yields CASSQVGGEEAFF.

This chain links TRBV7-6 with TRBJ1-1, with 8 bases lining up with TRBD1. The junction had 7 bases not matched to a gene; V was cut back by 5 bases and J by 2 bases. This CDR3 region has 15 residues. The germline gives CDR1 SGHVS, CDR2 FNYEAQ. CDR3 sequence (DNA): TGTGCCAGCAGCCAAGTAGGGACAGGCAACACTGAAGCTTTCTTT. It translates to CASSQVGTGNTEAFF. Using reference TRBV7-6 and TRBJ1-1 for the parts outside the CDR3, the full variable domain is GAGVSQSPRYKVTKRGQDVALRCDPISGHVSLYWYRQALGQGPEFLTYFNYEAQQDKSGLPNDRFSAERPEGSISTLTIQRTEQRDSAMYRCASSQVGTGNTEAFFGQGTRLTVV.

In this sample, this clone turned up a few times. The genes are TRBV6-5 and TRBJ2-1; a possible D gene is TRBD2 (6 bases). The CDR3 sequence is 16 residues long. CDR1 MNHEY and CDR2 SVGAGI come from the germline V gene. Trimming left V 0 bases short and J 2 bases short, with 11 bases between. The CDR3 DNA reads as TGTGCCAGCAGTTACTCTGTAGCGGCCACCTACAATGAGCAGTTCTTC. Translation gives CASSYSVAATYNEQFF.

J is TRBJ2-5 and V is TRBV28; possible D gene TRBD1, 5 bases. In germline, CDR1 is MDHEN, CDR2 SYDVKM. The CDR3 covers 13 residues. V was pared by 8 bases and J by 7 bases, with 17 bases between. The CDR3 nucleotides read TGTGCCAGCGCCTCTATGGGGCCTACGACCCAGTACTTC. As protein: CASASMGPTTQYF.